A single TCR beta chain is shown here with its context. TCRdb keeps only in-frame clones here, not all; method: immunoSEQ multiplex PCR. Of a few hundred thousand clones listed, about nine tenths are singletons. The sample belongs to a study of blood T cell repertoires in COVID-19. Study summary: PBMCs, B-cell-depleted T cells, or T cells provided the cDNA or gDNA that made up the material.

The CDR3 loop spans 14 amino acids. Germline V CDR1 and CDR2: MNHEY, SMNVEV (reference sequence). The V end lost 6 bases, the J end lost 6 bases, and 17 bases lay between the germline ends. The chain employs TRBV27 and TRBJ1-1, with D possibly TRBD1 on 6 matching bases. The sequenced sample was peripheral blood. This sequence originates from a man aged 50 to 60 with acute or convalescent COVID-19. This CDR3 reads CASSPLGQRAEAFF. CDR3 DNA sequence: TGTGCCAGCAGCCCTCTTGGACAGAGAGCTGAAGCTTTCTTT.